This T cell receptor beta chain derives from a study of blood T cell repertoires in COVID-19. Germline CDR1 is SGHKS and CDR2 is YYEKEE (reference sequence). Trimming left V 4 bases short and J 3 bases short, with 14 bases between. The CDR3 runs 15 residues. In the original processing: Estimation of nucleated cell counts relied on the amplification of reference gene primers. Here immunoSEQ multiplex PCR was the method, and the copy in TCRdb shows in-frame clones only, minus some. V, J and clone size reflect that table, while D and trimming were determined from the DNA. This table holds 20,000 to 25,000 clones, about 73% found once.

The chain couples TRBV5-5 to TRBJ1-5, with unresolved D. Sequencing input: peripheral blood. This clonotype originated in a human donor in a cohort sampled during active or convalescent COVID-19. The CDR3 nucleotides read TGTGCCAGCAGCCCCCTCGGGAATCTCAATCAGCCCCAGCATTTT. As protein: CASSPLGNLNQPQHF.